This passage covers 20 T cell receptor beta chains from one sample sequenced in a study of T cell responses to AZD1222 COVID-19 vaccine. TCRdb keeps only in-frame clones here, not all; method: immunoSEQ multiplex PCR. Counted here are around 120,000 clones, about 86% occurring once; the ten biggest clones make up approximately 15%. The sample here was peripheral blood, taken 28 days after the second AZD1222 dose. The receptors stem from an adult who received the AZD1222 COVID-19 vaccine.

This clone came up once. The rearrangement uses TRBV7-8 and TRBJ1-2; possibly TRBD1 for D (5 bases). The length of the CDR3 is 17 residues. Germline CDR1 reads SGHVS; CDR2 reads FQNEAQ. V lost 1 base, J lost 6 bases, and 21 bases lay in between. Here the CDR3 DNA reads TGTGCCAGCAGCTTAGACCGGACAAGGCTCGCCGAGGATGGCTACACCTTC. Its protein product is CASSLDRTRLAEDGYTF.

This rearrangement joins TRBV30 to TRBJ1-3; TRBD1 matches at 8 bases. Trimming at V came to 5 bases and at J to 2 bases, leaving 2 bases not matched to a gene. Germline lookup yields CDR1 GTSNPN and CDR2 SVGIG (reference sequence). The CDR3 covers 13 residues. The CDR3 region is CAWEGQAGNTIYF. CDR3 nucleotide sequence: TGTGCCTGGGAGGGACAGGCTGGAAACACCATATATTTT.

CDR3 DNA: TGCGCCAGCAGCCAAGATACGGGTCGGTACGAGCAGTACTTC. It is translated as CASSQDTGRYEQYF. The chain has TRBV4-3 and TRBJ2-7; D unresolved. This CDR3 has 14 amino acids. Germline V CDR1 and CDR2: LGHNA, YSLEER. V lost 0 bases to trimming and J lost 4 bases, with 10 bases between them.

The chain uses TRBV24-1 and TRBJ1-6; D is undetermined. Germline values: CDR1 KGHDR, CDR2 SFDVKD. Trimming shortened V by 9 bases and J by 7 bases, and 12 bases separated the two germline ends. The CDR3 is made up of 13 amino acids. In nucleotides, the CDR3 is TGTGCCACCTCTCAGGCCTTCAATTCACCCCTCCACTTT. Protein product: CATSQAFNSPLHF.

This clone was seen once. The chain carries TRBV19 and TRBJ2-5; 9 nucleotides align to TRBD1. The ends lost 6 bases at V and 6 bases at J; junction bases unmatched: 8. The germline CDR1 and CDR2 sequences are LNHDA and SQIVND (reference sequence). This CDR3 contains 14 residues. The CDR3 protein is CASSVTGGGKTQYF. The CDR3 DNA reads TGTGCCAGTAGCGTCACAGGGGGCGGAAAGACCCAGTACTTC. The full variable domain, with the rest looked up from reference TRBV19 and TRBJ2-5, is DGGITQSPKYLFRKEGQNVTLSCEQNLNHDAMYWYRQDPGQGLRLIYYSQIVNDFQKGDIAEGYSVSREKKESFPLTVTSAQKNPTAFYLCASSVTGGGKTQYFGPGTRLLVL.

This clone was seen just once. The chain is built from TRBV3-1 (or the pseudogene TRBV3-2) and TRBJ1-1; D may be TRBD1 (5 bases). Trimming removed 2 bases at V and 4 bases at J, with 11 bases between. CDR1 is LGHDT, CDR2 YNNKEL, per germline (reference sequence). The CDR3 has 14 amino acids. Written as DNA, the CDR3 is TGTGCCAGCAGCCAACCGGGGGACCGCACTGAAGCTTTCTTT. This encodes CASSQPGDRTEAFF.

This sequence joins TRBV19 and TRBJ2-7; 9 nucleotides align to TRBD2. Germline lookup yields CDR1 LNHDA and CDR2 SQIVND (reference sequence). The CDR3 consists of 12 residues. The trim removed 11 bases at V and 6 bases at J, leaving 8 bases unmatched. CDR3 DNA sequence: TGTGCCGGCGGCGTAGCGGGAGCCGAGCAGTACTTC. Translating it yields CAGGVAGAEQYF.

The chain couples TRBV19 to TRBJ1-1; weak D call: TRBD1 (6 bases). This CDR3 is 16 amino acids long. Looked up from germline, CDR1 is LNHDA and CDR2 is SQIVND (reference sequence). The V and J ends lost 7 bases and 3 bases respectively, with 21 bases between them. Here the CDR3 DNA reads TGTGCCAGTACCGGAAGGCGTTGGAGGGGGTACACTGAAGCTTTCTTT. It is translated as CASTGRRWRGYTEAFF.

CDR3 in DNA: TGTGCCAGCAGTTTGGGGCGGGAGCACACCGGGGAGCTGTTTTTT. This codes for CASSLGREHTGELFF. The V call is TRBV28, the J call TRBJ2-2; 7 bases fit TRBD2. This CDR3 has 15 residues. Germline V gene sequence: CDR1 MDHEN, CDR2 SYDVKM. The ends lost 3 bases at V and 3 bases at J; junction bases unmatched: 4.

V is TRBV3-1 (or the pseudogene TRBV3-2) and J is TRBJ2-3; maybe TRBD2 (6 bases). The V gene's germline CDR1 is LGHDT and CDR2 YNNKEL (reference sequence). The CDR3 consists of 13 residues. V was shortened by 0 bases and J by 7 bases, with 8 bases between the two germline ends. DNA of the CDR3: TGTGCCAGCAGCCAAGATAGCGGAAATACGCAGTATTTT. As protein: CASSQDSGNTQYF.

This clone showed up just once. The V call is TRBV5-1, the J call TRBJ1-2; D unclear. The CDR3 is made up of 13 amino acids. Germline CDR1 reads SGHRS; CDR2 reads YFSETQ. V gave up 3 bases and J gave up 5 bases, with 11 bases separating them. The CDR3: CASSSLKEYGYTF. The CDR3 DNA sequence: TGCGCCAGCAGCTCCTTGAAGGAATATGGCTACACCTTC.

CDR3 region: CSVGSYHNEQFF. The CDR3 nucleotides are TGCAGCGTTGGCAGCTACCACAATGAGCAGTTCTTC. The J gene is TRBJ2-1, the V gene TRBV29-1; the D is unclear. V was pared by 4 bases and J by 5 bases, with 9 bases between. There are 12 residues in the CDR3. Germline loops: CDR1 SQVTM, CDR2 ANQGSEA.

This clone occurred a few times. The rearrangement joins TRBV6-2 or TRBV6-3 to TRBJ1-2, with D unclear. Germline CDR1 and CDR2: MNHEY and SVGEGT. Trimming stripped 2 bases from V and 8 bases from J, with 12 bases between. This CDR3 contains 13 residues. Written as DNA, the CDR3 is TGTGCCAGCAGTTACGATGAGGCGTTCGGCTACACCTTC. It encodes CASSYDEAFGYTF.

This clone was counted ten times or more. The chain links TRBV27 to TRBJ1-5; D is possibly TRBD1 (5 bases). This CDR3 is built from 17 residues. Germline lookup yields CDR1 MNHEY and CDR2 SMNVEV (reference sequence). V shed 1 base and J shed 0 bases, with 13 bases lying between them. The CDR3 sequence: CASSLFPGDSSNQPQHF. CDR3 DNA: TGTGCCAGCAGTTTATTCCCAGGTGACAGTAGCAATCAGCCCCAGCATTTT.

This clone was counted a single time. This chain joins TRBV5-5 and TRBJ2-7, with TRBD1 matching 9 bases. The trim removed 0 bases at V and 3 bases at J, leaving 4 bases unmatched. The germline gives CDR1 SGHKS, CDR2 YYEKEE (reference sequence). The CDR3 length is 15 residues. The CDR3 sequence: CASSLEGQGNYEQYF. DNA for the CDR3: TGTGCCAGCAGCTTGGAGGGACAGGGTAACTACGAGCAGTACTTC.

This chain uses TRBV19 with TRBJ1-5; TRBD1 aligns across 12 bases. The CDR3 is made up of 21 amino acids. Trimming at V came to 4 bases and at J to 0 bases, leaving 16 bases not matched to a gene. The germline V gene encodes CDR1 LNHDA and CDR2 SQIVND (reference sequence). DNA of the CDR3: TGTGCCAGTAGTAACCGGGACAGGGGGCTCGTTGAGCGGTATAGCAATCAGCCCCAGCATTTT. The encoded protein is CASSNRDRGLVERYSNQPQHF.

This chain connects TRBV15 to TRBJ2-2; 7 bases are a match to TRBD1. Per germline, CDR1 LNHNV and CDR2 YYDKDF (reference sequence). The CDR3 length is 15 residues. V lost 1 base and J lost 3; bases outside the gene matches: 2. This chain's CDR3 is CATSRGTGDTGELFF. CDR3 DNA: TGTGCCACCAGCAGAGGGACAGGTGACACCGGGGAGCTGTTTTTT.

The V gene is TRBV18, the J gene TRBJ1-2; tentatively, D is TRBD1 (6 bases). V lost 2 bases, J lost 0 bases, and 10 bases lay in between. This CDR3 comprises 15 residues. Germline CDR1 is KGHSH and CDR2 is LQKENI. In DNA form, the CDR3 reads TGTGCCAGCTCACCATCAGGGGACCCTAACTATGGCTACACCTTC. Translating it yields CASSPSGDPNYGYTF.

CDR3 bases: TGCGCCAGCAGTGAAAGAGGGACAGGCCCCTACGAGCAGTACTTC. This encodes CASSERGTGPYEQYF. This rearrangement joins TRBV10-1 to TRBJ2-7; 8 bases line up with TRBD1. This CDR3 contains 15 residues. Unmatched junction bases numbered 6, after V lost 3 bases and J lost 2 bases. CDR1 and CDR2 from the germline V gene are WNHNN and SYGVQD (reference sequence).

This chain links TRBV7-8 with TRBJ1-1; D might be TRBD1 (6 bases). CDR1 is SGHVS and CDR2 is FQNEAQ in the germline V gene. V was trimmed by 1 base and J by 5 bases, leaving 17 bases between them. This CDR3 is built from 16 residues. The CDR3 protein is CASSLVQGGGKTEAFF. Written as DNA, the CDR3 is TGTGCCAGCAGCTTAGTACAGGGAGGGGGAAAAACTGAAGCTTTCTTT.